This passage covers 18 T cell receptor beta chains from one sample sequenced in a study of blood T cell repertoires in COVID-19. The table came from immunoSEQ multiplex PCR; TCRdb's copy has only in-frame clones and leaves some out. The sample holds 150,000 to 200,000 clones, roughly 89% seen once. The sequenced sample was peripheral blood. These receptor sequences come from a man between 18 and 35 years old with active or convalescent COVID-19.

The rearrangement uses TRBV27 and TRBJ1-1, with a possible D match to TRBD1 (5 bases). Germline V gene data show CDR1 as MNHEY and CDR2 as SMNVEV (reference sequence). V lost 3 bases to trimming and J lost 4 bases, with 9 bases between them. The CDR3 runs 13 residues. This CDR3 is CASSFRQITEAFF. CDR3 in DNA: TGTGCCAGCAGTTTTCGACAGATCACTGAAGCTTTCTTT.

The V call is TRBV29-1, the J call TRBJ2-7; 7 bases are shared with TRBD1. The germline CDR1 and CDR2 sequences are SQVTM and ANQGSEA. Trimming at V came to 7 bases and at J to 0 bases, leaving 6 bases not matched to a gene. The CDR3 runs to 13 residues. The CDR3 sequence: CSARGQFSYEQYF. CDR3 nucleotides: TGCAGCGCGAGGGGACAGTTCTCCTACGAGCAGTACTTC.

The chain links TRBV7-9 to TRBJ1-1; 7 positions agree with TRBD1. Germline loops: CDR1 SEHNR, CDR2 FQNEAQ (reference sequence). The V gene end was trimmed by 3 bases and the J gene end by 2 bases; junction bases not matched to a gene: 3. The CDR3 runs 14 residues. The CDR3, as DNA: TGTGCCAGCAGCTTTCGACAGGGCAACACTGAAGCTTTCTTT. It translates to CASSFRQGNTEAFF.

The CDR3 coding sequence is TGTGCCAGCAGTTTAACCGGGGCTAGCGGCTACAATGAGCAGTTCTTC. Encoded protein: CASSLTGASGYNEQFF. The V gene is TRBV28, the J gene TRBJ2-1, with 7 positions matching TRBD2. After removal of 2 bases from V and 3 bases from J, the junction contained 7 bases not matched to a gene. The germline V gene has CDR1 MDHEN and CDR2 SYDVKM. The CDR3 sequence is 16 residues long.

V is TRBV5-6 and J is TRBJ1-1, with 7 bases fitting TRBD1. The CDR3 is made up of 16 amino acids. J lost 4 bases, V lost 4 bases, and 13 bases had no gene match. Looked up from germline, CDR1 is SGHDT and CDR2 is YYEEEE. In DNA form, the CDR3 reads TGTGCCAGCAGCCTGGACAGGCGTGCGTCCGGCACTGAAGCTTTCTTT. Translating gives CASSLDRRASGTEAFF.

J is TRBJ2-5 and V is TRBV5-1, with TRBD1 matching 10 bases. The germline gives CDR1 SGHRS, CDR2 YFSETQ. V shed 4 bases and J 3 bases; nucleotides not matched to a gene: 6. This CDR3 has 15 residues. The CDR3 DNA is TGCGCCAGCAGCCCGGGGGGGACAGGGGAAGAGACCCAGTACTTC. Amino acid sequence: CASSPGGTGEETQYF.

This chain connects TRBV28 to TRBJ2-6; tentatively, D is TRBD2 (5 bases). The V gene's germline CDR1 is MDHEN and CDR2 SYDVKM. The CDR3 covers 15 residues. Deletions cut 5 bases from V and 3 bases from J, with 11 bases between. The CDR3 DNA is TGTGCCAGCAGTGTCCGAGGGCTTGGGGCCAACGTCCTGACTTTC. This gives the protein CASSVRGLGANVLTF. The entire variable domain, with the rest obtained from reference TRBV28 and TRBJ2-6, is as follows: DVKVTQSSRYLVKRTGEKVFLECVQDMDHENMFWYRQDPGLGLRLIYFSYDVKMKEKGDIPEGYSVSREKKERFSLILESASTNQTSMYLCASSVRGLGANVLTFGAGSRLTVL.

The chain uses TRBV10-3 and TRBJ1-1, with 7 nucleotides matching TRBD1. CDR1 and CDR2 from the germline V gene are ENHRY and SYGVKD. After removal of 3 bases from V and 3 bases from J, the junction contained 7 bases not matched to a gene. The CDR3 length is 15 residues. CDR3 sequence reads: CAISDHRGGDTEAFF. Here the CDR3 DNA reads TGTGCCATCAGTGACCACAGGGGTGGGGACACTGAAGCTTTCTTT.

This chain links TRBV3-1 (or the pseudogene TRBV3-2) with TRBJ1-4; maybe TRBD1 (5 bases). Per the germline V gene, CDR1 is LGHDT and CDR2 is YNNKEL (reference sequence). Trimming took off 6 bases at V and 7 bases at J, with 18 bases between the two ends. The length of the CDR3 is 15 residues. CDR3 bases: TGTGCCAGCAGAGACTTCAGGGTAGGAAGTGAAAAACTGTTTTTT. It encodes CASRDFRVGSEKLFF.

This chain connects TRBV11-2 to TRBJ2-5; 12 bases match TRBD2. With 4 bases clipped from V and 4 bases from J, the junction kept 4 bases outside the gene matches. The germline CDR1 and CDR2 sequences are SGHAT and FQNNGV. CDR3 size: 15 residues. CDR3 coding DNA: TGTGCCAGCAGCTCGACTAGCGGGGGTGTAGAGACCCAGTACTTC. Residues: CASSSTSGGVETQYF.

A few counts support this clone. The gene calls are TRBV19 and TRBJ2-2; D call uncertain. Germline V lookup: CDR1 LNHDA, CDR2 SQIVND (reference sequence). The CDR3 is 14 amino acids. V was trimmed by 5 bases and J by 1 base, leaving 8 bases between them. The chain's CDR3 is CASSVSGNTGELFF. Here the CDR3 DNA reads TGTGCCAGTAGTGTCTCCGGGAACACCGGGGAGCTGTTTTTT.

This clone was detected once. This chain connects TRBV24-1 to TRBJ1-1; D perhaps matches TRBD1 (5 bases). Trimming took off 5 bases at V and 7 bases at J, with 19 bases between the two ends. This CDR3 has 15 amino acids. Germline V CDR1 and CDR2: KGHDR, SFDVKD. CDR3 amino acids: CATSGGEGPWGEAFF. The CDR3 DNA reads TGTGCCACCAGTGGAGGGGAGGGGCCATGGGGTGAAGCTTTCTTT.

This chain links TRBV28 with TRBJ2-3; 8 bases are a match to TRBD2. Unmatched junction bases numbered 23, after V lost 3 bases and J lost 6 bases. The CDR3 totals 20 residues. Germline assignment: CDR1 MDHEN and CDR2 SYDVKM. CDR3 nucleotides: TGTGCCAGCAGTTTCCAGTTTACGCGTCTACGGGGGGGCTTTTTCGATACGCAGTATTTT. Encoded protein: CASSFQFTRLRGGFFDTQYF.

V usage is TRBV5-6 and J usage is TRBJ2-2, with D unresolved. V was trimmed by 4 bases and J by 6 bases, leaving 7 bases between them. The CDR3 totals 12 residues. CDR1 is SGHDT and CDR2 is YYEEEE in the germline V gene. The CDR3 sequence: CASSPFPGELFF. Here the CDR3 DNA reads TGTGCCAGCAGCCCCTTTCCCGGGGAGCTGTTTTTT.

This chain joins TRBV2 and TRBJ2-5; 8 bases map to TRBD2. V shed 8 bases, J shed 5 bases, and the junction held 13 bases outside the gene matches. The CDR3 is made up of 15 amino acids. Germline V CDR1 and CDR2: SNHLY, FYNNEI. The chain's CDR3 is CASRGGAAGAETQYF. For the CDR3, the DNA is TGTGCCAGCCGGGGGGGGGCGGCGGGGGCCGAGACCCAGTACTTC.

The count of this clone is one. The CDR3 reads CASSLETSAISYNEQFF. The CDR3 DNA reads TGCGCCAGCAGCCTGGAGACTAGCGCTATCTCCTACAATGAGCAGTTCTTC. The V call is TRBV23-1, the J call TRBJ2-1; 8 bases line up with TRBD2. TRBV23-1 is reported as an ORF; its role is uncertain. V trimming: 6 bases; J trimming: 0 bases; junction bases outside the gene matches: 10. The CDR3 has 17 residues.

V and J are TRBV7-2 and TRBJ1-1, with D perhaps matching TRBD1 (6 bases). Trimming stripped 6 bases from V and 1 base from J, with 12 bases between. There are 14 residues in the CDR3. The germline CDR1 and CDR2 sequences are SGHTA and FQGNSA. CDR3 loop: CASSKGGKNTEAFF. DNA for the CDR3: TGTGCCAGCAGTAAGGGGGGGAAGAACACTGAAGCTTTCTTT.

This clone has just a few counts. The genes are TRBV6-5 and TRBJ1-2, with 8 bases that match TRBD1. CDR1 and CDR2 from the germline V gene are MNHEY and SVGAGI. The V and J ends lost 8 bases and 7 bases, in that order; junction bases with no gene match: 9. This CDR3 comprises 13 residues. CDR3 sequence (DNA): TGTGCCAGCGGACCTCAGGGGGCAGGTGGCTACACCTTC. Translating gives CASGPQGAGGYTF.